These T cell receptor beta chains were read from a single sample in a study of shared clonotypes between healthy human individuals. Here immunoSEQ multiplex PCR was the method, and the copy in TCRdb shows in-frame clones only, minus some. The sample carries about 2.1 million clones, roughly 95% recorded once. Sequencing was done on a sample of naive CD8+ T cells from PBMCs. These receptors were obtained from a man aged 18 to 29 in good health. Some clones in this sample may be carry-over from other donors' samples. Each CDR3 is given with its conserved first and last residue. The order of the fields is V gene, CDR3 protein.

TRBV7-9 CASSQGGLAAKQFF
TRBV23-1 CASSQIFKKGQPNEKLFF
TRBV9 CASSVEGGSSYEQYF
TRBV28 CASSPQKGLASEQFF
TRBV29-1 CSSRDSQNYGYTF
TRBV6-1 CATSGSGTDTQYF
TRBV30 CAWIRHRDTTNYGYTF
TRBV10-3 CAISERFDSSNQPQHF
TRBV28 CASQLQGVGEKLFF
TRBV28 CATSASGNYNEQFF
TRBV9 CASSGGTTTDTQYF
TRBV5-1 CASGDHGGSTGELFF
TRBV7-9 CASSFGGARETQYF
TRBV6-6 CASSSGTGRVGGELFF